Each of the 8 T cell receptor beta chains below was sequenced from the same sample in a study of T cells in Graves' hyperthyroidism and ophthalmopathy. Amplification yielded TCR beta CDR3 regions, with RNA transcripts as the source. First-round RT-PCR of the TCR CDR3 relied on the HTBI primer set. TCRdb reprocessed the multiplex PCR reads with MiXCR, giving one entry per CDR3 protein. The sample records around 300,000 distinct CDR3 sequences, about 25% being singletons. The material sequenced was blood. All receptors derive from a middle-aged man with Graves' hyperthyroidism that later progressed to Graves' ophthalmopathy.

This clonotype was found many times. The chain uses TRBV30 and TRBJ2-6; D is unresolved. The CDR3 has 13 amino acids. The V gene lost 4 bases and the J gene lost 2 bases, with 6 bases spanning the gap. Germline values: CDR1 GTSNPN, CDR2 SVGIG (reference sequence). The CDR3 sequence is CAWKSPGANVLTF. The CDR3 DNA is TGTGCCTGGAAGTCCCCTGGGGCCAACGTCCTGACTTTC.

This clonotype was detected many times. This sequence joins TRBV7-8 and TRBJ2-5, with 10 bases lining up with TRBD2. In germline, CDR1 is SGHVS, CDR2 FQNEAQ. Trimming cost V 2 bases and J 0 bases; bases outside gene matches: 6. This CDR3 region has 17 residues. The CDR3 spells CASSLLSSGRDQETQYF. DNA for the CDR3: TGTGCCAGCAGCTTATTGTCGAGCGGGAGGGACCAAGAGACCCAGTACTTC.

This clonotype was picked up many times. The J gene is TRBJ2-7, the V gene TRBV20-1, with 7 bases matching TRBD1. The V gene end was trimmed by 6 bases and the J gene end by 3 bases; junction bases not matched to a gene: 8. The germline gives CDR1 DFQATT, CDR2 SNEGSKA (reference sequence). The CDR3 has 13 residues. As DNA, the CDR3 is TGCAGTGCCGAGAACCGGGACAGCTACGAGCAGTACTTC. As protein: CSAENRDSYEQYF.

The chain couples TRBV29-1 to TRBJ2-2; D is uncertain. Deletions cut 7 bases from V and 1 base from J, with 4 bases between. Germline V gene data show CDR1 as SQVTM and CDR2 as ANQGSEA. The CDR3 is 11 amino acids. The CDR3 region is CSGLNTGELFF. The DNA of the CDR3 is TGCAGCGGACTGAACACCGGGGAGCTGTTTTTT.

V gene TRBV6-2 or TRBV6-3 combines with J gene TRBJ2-5; D ambiguous. Germline V gene sequence: CDR1 MNHEY, CDR2 SVGEGT. This CDR3 has 13 amino acids. Trimming took 5 bases from V and 0 from J, leaving 7 bases between them. CDR3 amino acids: CASSRPYQETQYF. CDR3 nucleotides: TGTGCCAGCAGTCGCCCCTACCAAGAGACCCAGTACTTC.

This clonotype was detected ten times or more. The chain couples TRBV11-2 to TRBJ2-2; a weak D match, TRBD2 (6 bases). V was pared by 5 bases and J by 4 bases, with 14 bases between. This CDR3 region has 15 residues. Germline lookup yields CDR1 SGHAT and CDR2 FQNNGV. The CDR3 loop is CASSPTRSSTGELFF. In nucleotides, the CDR3 is TGTGCCAGCAGCCCGACTAGGTCGAGCACCGGGGAGCTGTTTTTT.

This sequence joins TRBV20-1 and TRBJ2-4; 9 nucleotides align to TRBD1. This CDR3 comprises 11 residues. Germline CDR1 reads DFQATT; CDR2 reads SNEGSKA (reference sequence). J lost 14 bases, V lost 1 base, and 3 bases had no gene match. The DNA for the CDR3 is TGCAGTGCTAGAGGCCGGGACAGGGAGTACTTC. Translation: CSARGRDREYF.

The rearrangement links TRBV6-1 to TRBJ2-5, with a possible D match to TRBD2 (5 bases). This CDR3 contains 16 residues. From germline, CDR1 is MNHNS and CDR2 SASEGT. V shed 1 base and J shed 4 bases, with 16 bases lying between them. The CDR3 reads CASSEGAVRIGETQYF. For the CDR3, the DNA is TGTGCCAGCAGTGAAGGAGCGGTCCGAATAGGAGAGACCCAGTACTTC.